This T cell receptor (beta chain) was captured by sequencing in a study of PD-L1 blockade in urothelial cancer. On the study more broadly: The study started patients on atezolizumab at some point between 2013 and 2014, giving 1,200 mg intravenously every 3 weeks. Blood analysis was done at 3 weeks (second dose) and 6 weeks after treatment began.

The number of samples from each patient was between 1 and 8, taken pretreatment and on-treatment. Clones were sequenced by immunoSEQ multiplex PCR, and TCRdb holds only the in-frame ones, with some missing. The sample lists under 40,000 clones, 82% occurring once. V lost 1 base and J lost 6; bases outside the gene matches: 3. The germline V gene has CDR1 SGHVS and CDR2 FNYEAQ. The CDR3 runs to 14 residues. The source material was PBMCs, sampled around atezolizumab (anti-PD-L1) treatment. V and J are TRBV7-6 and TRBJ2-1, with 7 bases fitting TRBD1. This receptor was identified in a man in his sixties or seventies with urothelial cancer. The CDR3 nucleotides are TGTGCCAGCAGCTTAGGGACAGGCGGCAATGAGCAGTTCTTC. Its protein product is CASSLGTGGNEQFF.